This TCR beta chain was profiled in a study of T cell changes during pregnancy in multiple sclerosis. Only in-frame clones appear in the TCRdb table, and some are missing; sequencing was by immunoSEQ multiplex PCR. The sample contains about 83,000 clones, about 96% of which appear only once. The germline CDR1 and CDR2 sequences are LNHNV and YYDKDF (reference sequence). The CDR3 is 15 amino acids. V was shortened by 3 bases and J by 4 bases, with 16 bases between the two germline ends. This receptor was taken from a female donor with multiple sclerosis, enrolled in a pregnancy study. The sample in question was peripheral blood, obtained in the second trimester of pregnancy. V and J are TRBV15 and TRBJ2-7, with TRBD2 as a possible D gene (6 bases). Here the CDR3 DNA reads TGTGCCACCAGCAGCTCGGGAAAGGGGAGGTACGAGCAGTACTTC. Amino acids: CATSSSGKGRYEQYF.